This T cell receptor (beta chain) was sequenced in a study of T cell responses to AZD1222 COVID-19 vaccine. Background on the study: Pooling of second doses given at about 4 or about 12 weeks was done.

This CDR3 is built from 16 residues. The V gene's germline CDR1 is SGHTA and CDR2 FQGNSA. V was shortened by 5 bases and J by 4 bases, with 21 bases between the two germline ends. Data came from immunoSEQ multiplex PCR; TCRdb stores just in-frame clones and leaves some out. The table lists 100,000 to 150,000 clones, approximately 90% of them singletons. The chain combines TRBV7-2 with TRBJ2-7; tentatively, D is TRBD2 (6 bases). The sequence came from an adult in good health. The input for sequencing was peripheral blood, taken on day 0 of AZD1222 vaccination. CDR3: CASSRWRGRAVYEQYF. Here the CDR3 DNA reads TGTGCCAGCAGCCGCTGGAGGGGCAGGGCGGTTTACGAGCAGTACTTC.